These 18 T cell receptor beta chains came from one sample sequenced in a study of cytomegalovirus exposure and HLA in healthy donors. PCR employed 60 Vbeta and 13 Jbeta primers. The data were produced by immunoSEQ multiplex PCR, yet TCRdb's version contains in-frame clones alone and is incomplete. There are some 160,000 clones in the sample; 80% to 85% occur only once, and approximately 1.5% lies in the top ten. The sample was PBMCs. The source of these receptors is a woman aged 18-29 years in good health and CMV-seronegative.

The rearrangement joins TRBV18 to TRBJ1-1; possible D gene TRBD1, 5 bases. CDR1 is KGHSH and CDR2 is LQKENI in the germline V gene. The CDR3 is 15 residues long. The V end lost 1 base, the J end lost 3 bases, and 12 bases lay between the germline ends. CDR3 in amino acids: CASSPLSAGDTEAFF. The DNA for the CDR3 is TGTGCCAGCTCACCACTTTCCGCGGGGGACACTGAAGCTTTCTTT.

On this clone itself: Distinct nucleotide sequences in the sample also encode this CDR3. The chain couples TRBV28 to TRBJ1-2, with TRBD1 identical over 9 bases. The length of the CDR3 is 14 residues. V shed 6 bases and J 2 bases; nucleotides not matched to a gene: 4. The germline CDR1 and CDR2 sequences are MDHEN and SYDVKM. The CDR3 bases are TGTGCCAGCAGCCTGGGACAGGGAAACTATGGCTACACCTTC. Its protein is CASSLGQGNYGYTF.

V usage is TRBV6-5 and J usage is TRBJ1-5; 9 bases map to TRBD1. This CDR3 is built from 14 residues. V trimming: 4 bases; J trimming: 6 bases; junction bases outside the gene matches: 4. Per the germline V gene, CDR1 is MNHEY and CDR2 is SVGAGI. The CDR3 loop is CASSSGTGTQPQHF. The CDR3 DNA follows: TGTGCCAGCAGTTCCGGGACAGGGACTCAGCCCCAGCATTTT.

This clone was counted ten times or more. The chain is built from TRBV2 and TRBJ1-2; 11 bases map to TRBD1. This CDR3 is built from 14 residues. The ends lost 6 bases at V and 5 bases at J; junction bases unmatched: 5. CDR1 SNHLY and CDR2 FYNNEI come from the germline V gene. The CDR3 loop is CASRGTGGGYGYTF. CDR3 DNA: TGTGCCAGCAGAGGGACAGGGGGAGGGTATGGCTACACCTTC.

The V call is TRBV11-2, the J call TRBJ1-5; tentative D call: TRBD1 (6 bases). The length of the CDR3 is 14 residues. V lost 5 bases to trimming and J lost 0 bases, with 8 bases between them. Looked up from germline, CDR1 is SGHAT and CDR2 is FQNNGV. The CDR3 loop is CASSQGHSNQPQHF. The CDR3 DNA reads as TGTGCCAGCAGCCAGGGACATAGCAATCAGCCCCAGCATTTT.

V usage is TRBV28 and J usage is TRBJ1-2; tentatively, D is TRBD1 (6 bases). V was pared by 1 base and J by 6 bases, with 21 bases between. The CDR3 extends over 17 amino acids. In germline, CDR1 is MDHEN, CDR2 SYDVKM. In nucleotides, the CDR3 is TGTGCCAGCAGTTTATCCCAAAACCTGTGGGGGGGCGATGGCTACACCTTC. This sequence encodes CASSLSQNLWGGDGYTF.

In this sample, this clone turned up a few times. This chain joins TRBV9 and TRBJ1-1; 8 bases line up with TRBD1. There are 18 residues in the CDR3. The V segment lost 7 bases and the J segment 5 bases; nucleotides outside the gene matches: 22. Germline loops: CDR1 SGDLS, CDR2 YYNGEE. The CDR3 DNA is TGTGCCAGCGGATGGATCGGGGCAGGGGGCGCAGGGGGGACTGAAGCTTTCTTT. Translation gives CASGWIGAGGAGGTEAFF. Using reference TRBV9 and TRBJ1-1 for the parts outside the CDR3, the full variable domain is DSGVTQTPKHLITATGQRVTLRCSPRSGDLSVYWYQQSLDQGLQFLIQYYNGEERAKGNILERFSAQQFPDLHSELNLSSLELGDSALYFCASGWIGAGGAGGTEAFFGQGTRLTVV.

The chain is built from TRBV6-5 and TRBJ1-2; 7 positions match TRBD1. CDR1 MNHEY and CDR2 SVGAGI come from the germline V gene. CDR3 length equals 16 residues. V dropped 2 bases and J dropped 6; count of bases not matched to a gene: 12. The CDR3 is CASSYKIRGQGDGYTF. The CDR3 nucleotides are TGTGCCAGCAGTTACAAGATAAGGGGCCAGGGGGATGGCTACACCTTC.

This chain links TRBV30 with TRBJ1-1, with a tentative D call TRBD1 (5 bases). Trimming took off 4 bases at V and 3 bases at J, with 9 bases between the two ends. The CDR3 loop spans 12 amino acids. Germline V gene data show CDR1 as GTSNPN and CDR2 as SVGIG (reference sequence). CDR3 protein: CAWNRPYTEAFF. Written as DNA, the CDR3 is TGTGCCTGGAACAGGCCCTACACTGAAGCTTTCTTT. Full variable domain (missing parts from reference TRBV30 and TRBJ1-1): SQTIHQWPATLVQPVGSPLSLECTVEGTSNPNLYWYRQAAGRGLQLLFYSVGIGQISSEVPQNLSASRPQDRQFILSSKKLLLSDSGFYLCAWNRPYTEAFFGQGTRLTVV.

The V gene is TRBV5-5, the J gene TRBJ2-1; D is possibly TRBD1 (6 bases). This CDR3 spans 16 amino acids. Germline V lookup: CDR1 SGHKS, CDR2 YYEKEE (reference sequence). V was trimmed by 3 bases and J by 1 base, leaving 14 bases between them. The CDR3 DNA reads TGTGCCAGCAGCTACCTAACAGGGTTGTCCTACAATGAGCAGTTCTTC. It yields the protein CASSYLTGLSYNEQFF.

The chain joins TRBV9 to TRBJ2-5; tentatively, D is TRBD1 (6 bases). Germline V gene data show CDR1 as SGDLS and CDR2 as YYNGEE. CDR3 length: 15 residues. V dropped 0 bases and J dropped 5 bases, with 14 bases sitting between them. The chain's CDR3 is CASSVEGRGFETQYF. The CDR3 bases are TGTGCCAGCAGCGTAGAAGGCAGGGGCTTCGAGACCCAGTACTTC.

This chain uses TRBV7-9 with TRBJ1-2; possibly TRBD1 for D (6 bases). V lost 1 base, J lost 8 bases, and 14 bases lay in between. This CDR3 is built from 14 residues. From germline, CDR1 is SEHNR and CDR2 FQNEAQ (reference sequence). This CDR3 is CASSLEQGREGYTF. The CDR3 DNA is TGTGCCAGCAGCTTAGAACAGGGAAGAGAGGGCTACACCTTC.

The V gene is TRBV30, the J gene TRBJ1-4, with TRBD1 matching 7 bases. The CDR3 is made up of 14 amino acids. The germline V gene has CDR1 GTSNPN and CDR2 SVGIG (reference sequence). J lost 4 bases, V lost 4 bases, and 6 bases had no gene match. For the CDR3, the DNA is TGTGCCTGGAACGCGGGACAGTTTAATGAAAAACTGTTTTTT. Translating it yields CAWNAGQFNEKLFF.

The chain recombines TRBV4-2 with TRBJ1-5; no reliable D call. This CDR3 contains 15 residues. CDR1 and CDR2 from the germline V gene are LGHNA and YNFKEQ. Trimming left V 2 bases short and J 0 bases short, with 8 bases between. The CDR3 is CASSQHEGSNQPQHF. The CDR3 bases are TGTGCCAGCAGCCAACACGAGGGTAGCAATCAGCCCCAGCATTTT.

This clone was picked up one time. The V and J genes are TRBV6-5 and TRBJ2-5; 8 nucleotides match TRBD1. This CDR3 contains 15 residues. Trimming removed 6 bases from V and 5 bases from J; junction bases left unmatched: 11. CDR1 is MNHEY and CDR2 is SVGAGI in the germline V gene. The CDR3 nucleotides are TGTGCCAGCAGCCGCTGGTCAGGGGGCTTGGAGACCCAGTACTTC. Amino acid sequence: CASSRWSGGLETQYF.

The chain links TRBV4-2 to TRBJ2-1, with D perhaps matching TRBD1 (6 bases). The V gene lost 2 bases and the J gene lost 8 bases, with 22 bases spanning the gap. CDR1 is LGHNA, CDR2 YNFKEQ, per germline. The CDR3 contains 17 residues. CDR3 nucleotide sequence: TGTGCCAGCAGCCAAATGACCGGGACAAGGCAATATGATGAGCAGTTCTTC. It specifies CASSQMTGTRQYDEQFF.

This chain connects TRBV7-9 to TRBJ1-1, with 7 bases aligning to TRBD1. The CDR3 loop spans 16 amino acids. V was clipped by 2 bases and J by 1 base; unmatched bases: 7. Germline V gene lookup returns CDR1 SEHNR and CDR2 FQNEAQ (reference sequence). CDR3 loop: CASSLRGGVGNTEAFF. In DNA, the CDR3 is TGTGCCAGCAGCTTACGAGGGGGCGTGGGGAACACTGAAGCTTTCTTT. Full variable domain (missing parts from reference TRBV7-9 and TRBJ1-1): DTGVSQNPRHKITKRGQNVTFRCDPISEHNRLYWYRQTLGQGPEFLTYFQNEAQLEKSRLLSDRFSAERPKGSFSTLEIQRTEQGDSAMYLCASSLRGGVGNTEAFFGQGTRLTVV.

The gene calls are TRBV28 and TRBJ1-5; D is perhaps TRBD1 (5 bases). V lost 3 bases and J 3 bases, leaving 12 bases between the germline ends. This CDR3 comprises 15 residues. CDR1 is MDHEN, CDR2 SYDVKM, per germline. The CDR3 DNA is TGTGCCAGCAGTTTTAAGGGGTCATACAATCAGCCCCAGCATTTT. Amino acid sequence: CASSFKGSYNQPQHF.